The text below deals with one TCR beta chain. TCRdb ran MiXCR on the PCR reads and lists one entry per CDR3 protein. The table shows 15,000 or so distinct CDR3 sequences, with approximately 48% occurring only once. Germline assignment: CDR1 SEHNR and CDR2 FQNEAQ (reference sequence). This CDR3 region has 14 residues. The V end lost 1 base, the J end lost 5 bases, and 11 bases lay between the germline ends. The record originates from a study of tumor-infiltrating lymphocytes in oesophageal squamous cell carcinoma. This chain connects TRBV7-9 to TRBJ1-1; D not certain. The sequenced material came from esophageal tumor tissue. The receptor's source is a female donor with esophageal squamous cell carcinoma. The DNA for the CDR3 is TGTGCCAGCAGCTTAGTTCCTGTTGGGACTGAAGCTTTCTTT. It specifies CASSLVPVGTEAFF.